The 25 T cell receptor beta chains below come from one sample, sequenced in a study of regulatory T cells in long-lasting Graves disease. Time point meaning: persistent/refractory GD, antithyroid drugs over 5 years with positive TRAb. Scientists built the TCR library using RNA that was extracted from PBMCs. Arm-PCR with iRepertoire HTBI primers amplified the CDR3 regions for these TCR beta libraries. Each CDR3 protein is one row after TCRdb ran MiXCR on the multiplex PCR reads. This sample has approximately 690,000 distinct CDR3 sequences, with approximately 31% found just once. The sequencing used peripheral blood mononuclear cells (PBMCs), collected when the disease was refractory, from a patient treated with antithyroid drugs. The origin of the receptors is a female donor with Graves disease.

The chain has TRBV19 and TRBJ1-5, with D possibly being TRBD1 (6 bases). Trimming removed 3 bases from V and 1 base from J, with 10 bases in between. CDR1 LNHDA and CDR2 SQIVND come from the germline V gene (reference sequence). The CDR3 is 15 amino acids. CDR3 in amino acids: CASSIGTPSNQPQHF. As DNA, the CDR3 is TGTGCCAGTAGTATTGGGACACCGAGCAATCAGCCCCAGCATTTT.

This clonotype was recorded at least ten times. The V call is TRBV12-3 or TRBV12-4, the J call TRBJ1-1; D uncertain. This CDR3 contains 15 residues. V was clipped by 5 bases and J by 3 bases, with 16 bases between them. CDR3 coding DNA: TGTGCCAGCAGTCCGAACCTCAGACGGCACACTGAAGCTTTCTTT. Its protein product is CASSPNLRRHTEAFF.

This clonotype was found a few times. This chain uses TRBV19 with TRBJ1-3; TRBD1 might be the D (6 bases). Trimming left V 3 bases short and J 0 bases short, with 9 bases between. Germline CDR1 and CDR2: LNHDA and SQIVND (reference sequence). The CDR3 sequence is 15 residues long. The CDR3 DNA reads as TGTGCCAGTAGTATCCGGGGGCCCTCTGGAAACACCATATATTTT. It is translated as CASSIRGPSGNTIYF.

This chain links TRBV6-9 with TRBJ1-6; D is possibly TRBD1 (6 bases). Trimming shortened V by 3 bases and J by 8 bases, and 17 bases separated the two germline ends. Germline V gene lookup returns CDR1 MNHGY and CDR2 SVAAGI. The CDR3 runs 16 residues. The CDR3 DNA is TGTGCCAGCAGTTACCGCGGACAGCCTCCCTATTCACCCCTCCACTTT. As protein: CASSYRGQPPYSPLHF.

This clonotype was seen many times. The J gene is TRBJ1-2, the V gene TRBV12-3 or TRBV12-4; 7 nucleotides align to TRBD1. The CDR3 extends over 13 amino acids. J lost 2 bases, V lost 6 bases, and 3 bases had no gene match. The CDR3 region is CASRKQGNYGYTF. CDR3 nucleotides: TGTGCCAGCAGGAAACAGGGGAACTATGGCTACACCTTC.

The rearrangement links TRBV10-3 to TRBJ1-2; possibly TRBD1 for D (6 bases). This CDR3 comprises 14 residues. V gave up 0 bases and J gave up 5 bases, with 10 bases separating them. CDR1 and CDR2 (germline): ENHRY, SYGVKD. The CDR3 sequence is CAISESAGAYGYTF. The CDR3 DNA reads TGTGCCATCAGTGAGTCGGCAGGGGCATATGGCTACACCTTC.

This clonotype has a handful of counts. CDR3 in amino acids: CASSATWEKLFF. CDR3 bases: TGTGCCAGCAGTGCCACGTGGGAAAAACTGTTTTTT. V is TRBV28 and J is TRBJ1-4; D uncertain. Germline V gene data show CDR1 as MDHEN and CDR2 as SYDVKM. Trimming cost V 5 bases and J 8 bases, with 9 bases left between them. CDR3 size: 12 residues. The entire variable domain, with the rest obtained from reference TRBV28 and TRBJ1-4, is as follows: DVKVTQSSRYLVKRTGEKVFLECVQDMDHENMFWYRQDPGLGLRLIYFSYDVKMKEKGDIPEGYSVSREKKERFSLILESASTNQTSMYLCASSATWEKLFFGSGTQLSVL.

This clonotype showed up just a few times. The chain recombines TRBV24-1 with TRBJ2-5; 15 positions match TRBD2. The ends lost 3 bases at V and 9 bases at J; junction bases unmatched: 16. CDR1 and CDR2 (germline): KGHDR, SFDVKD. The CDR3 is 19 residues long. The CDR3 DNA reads TGTGCCACCAGTGATCAGGGCCCGGGACTAGCGGGAGGCTTTGCGGCCCAGTACTTC. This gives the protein CATSDQGPGLAGGFAAQYF.

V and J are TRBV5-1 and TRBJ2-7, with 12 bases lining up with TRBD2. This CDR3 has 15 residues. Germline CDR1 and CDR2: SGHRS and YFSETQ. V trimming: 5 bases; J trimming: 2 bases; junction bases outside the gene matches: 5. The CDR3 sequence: CASRLWTSGAYEQYF. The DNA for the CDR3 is TGCGCCAGCAGGCTGTGGACTAGCGGGGCCTACGAGCAGTACTTC. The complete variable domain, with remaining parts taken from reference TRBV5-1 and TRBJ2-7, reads KAGVTQTPRYLIKTRGQQVTLSCSPISGHRSVSWYQQTPGQGLQFLFEYFSETQRNKGNFPGRFSGRQFSNSRSEMNVSTLELGDSALYLCASRLWTSGAYEQYFGPGTRLTVT.

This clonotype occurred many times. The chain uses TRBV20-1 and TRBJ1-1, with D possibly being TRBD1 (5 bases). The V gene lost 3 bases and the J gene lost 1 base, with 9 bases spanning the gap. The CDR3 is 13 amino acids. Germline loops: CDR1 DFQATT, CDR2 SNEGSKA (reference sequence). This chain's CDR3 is CSASRQGNTEAFF. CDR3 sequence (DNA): TGCAGTGCTAGCAGGCAGGGGAACACTGAAGCTTTCTTT.

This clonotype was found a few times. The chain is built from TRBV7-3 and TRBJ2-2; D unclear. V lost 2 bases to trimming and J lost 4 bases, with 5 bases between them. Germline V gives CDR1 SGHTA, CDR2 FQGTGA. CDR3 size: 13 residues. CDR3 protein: CASSLVSTGELFF. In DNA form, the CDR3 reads TGTGCCAGCAGCTTAGTAAGCACCGGGGAGCTGTTTTTT.

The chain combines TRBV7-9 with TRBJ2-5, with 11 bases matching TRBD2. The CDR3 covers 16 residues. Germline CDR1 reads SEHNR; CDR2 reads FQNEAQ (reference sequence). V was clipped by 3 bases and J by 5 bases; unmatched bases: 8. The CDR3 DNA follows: TGTGCCAGCAGCTTTATTAGCGGGAGGGCGTCGGAGACCCAGTACTTC. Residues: CASSFISGRASETQYF. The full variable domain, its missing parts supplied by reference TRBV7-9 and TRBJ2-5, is DTGVSQNPRHKITKRGQNVTFRCDPISEHNRLYWYRQTLGQGPEFLTYFQNEAQLEKSRLLSDRFSAERPKGSFSTLEIQRTEQGDSAMYLCASSFISGRASETQYFGPGTRLLVL.

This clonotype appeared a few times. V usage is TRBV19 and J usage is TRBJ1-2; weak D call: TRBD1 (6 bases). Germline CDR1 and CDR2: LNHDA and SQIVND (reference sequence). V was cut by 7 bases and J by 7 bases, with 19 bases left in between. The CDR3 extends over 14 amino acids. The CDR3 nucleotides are TGTGCCAGTACCCGGGGGCCAACTCGAAGTGGCTACACCTTC. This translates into CASTRGPTRSGYTF.

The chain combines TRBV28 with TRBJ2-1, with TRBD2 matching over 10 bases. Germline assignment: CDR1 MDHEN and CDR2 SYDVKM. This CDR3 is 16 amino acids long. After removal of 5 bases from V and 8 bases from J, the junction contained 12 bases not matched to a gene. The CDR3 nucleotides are TGTGCCAGCAGTCCAAGCGGGAGGGCCGGGGGTGATGAGCAGTTCTTC. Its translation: CASSPSGRAGGDEQFF.

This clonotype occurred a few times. This chain's CDR3 is CSARWLAAYEQYF. DNA for the CDR3: TGCAGTGCTAGATGGCTAGCGGCCTACGAGCAGTACTTC. The chain uses TRBV20-1 and TRBJ2-7; 7 bases agree with TRBD2. Germline CDR1 is DFQATT and CDR2 is SNEGSKA (reference sequence). The J segment lost 2 bases and the V segment lost 2 bases, leaving 3 bases of the junction unmatched. The CDR3 length is 13 residues.

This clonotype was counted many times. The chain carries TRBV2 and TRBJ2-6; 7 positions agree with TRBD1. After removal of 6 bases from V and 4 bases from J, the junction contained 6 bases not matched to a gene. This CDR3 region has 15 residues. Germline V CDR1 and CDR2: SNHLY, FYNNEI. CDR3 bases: TGTGCCAGCAGCCTAACAGGGGTCGGGGCCAACGTCCTGACTTTC. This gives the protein CASSLTGVGANVLTF.

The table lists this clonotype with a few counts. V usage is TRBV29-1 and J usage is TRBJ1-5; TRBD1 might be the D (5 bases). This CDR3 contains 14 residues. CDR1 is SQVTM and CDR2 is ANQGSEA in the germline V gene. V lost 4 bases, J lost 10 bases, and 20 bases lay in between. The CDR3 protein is CSVVGDSLAQPQHF. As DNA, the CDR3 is TGCAGCGTTGTAGGAGACAGTTTGGCTCAACCCCAGCATTTT.

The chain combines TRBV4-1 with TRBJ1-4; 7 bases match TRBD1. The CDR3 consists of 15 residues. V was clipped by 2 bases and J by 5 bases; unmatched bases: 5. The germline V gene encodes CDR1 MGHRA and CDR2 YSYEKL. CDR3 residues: CASSQPDRRNEKLFF. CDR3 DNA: TGCGCCAGCAGCCAACCGGACAGGAGGAATGAAAAACTGTTTTTT.

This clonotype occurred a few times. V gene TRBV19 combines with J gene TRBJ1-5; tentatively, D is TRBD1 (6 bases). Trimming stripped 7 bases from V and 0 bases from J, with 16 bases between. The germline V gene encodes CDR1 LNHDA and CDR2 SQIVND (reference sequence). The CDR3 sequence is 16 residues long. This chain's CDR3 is CASTRTTGDSNQPQHF. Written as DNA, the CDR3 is TGTGCCAGTACCAGGACGACAGGAGATAGCAATCAGCCCCAGCATTTT.

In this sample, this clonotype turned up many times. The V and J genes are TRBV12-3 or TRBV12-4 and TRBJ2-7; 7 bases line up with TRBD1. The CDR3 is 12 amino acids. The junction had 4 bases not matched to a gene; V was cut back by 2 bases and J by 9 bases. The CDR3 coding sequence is TGTGCCAGCAGTTTACCCGGGGACAGGCAGTACTTC. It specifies CASSLPGDRQYF.

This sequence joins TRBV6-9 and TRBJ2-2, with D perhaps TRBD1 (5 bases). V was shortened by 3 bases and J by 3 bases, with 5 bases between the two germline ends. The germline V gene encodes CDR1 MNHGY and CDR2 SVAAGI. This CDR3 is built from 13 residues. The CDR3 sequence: CASSYRDTGELFF. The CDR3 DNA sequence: TGTGCCAGCAGTTACAGGGACACCGGGGAGCTGTTTTTT.

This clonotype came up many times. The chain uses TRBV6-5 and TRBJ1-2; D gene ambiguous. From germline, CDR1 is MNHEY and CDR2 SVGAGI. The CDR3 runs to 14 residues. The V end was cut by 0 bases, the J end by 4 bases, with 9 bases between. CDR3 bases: TGTGCCAGCAGTTACTCTTCCGGACTCTATGGCTACACCTTC. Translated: CASSYSSGLYGYTF.

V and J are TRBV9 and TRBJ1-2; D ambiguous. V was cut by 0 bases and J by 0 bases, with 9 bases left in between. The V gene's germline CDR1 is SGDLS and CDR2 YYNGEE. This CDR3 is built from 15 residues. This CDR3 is CASSVASQSNYGYTF. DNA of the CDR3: TGTGCCAGCAGCGTAGCCTCCCAATCTAACTATGGCTACACCTTC.

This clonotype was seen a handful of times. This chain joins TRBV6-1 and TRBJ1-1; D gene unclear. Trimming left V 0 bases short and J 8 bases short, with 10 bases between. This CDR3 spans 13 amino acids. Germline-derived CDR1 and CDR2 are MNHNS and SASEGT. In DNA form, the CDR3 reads TGTGCCAGCAGTGAAGCTTACCGAAAAGAAGCTTTCTTT. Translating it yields CASSEAYRKEAFF.

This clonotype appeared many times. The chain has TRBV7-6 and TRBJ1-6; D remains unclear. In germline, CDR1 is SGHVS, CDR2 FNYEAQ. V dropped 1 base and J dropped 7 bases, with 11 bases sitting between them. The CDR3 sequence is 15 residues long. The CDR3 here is CASSLEETGNSPLHF. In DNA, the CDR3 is TGTGCCAGCAGCTTAGAGGAAACGGGAAATTCACCCCTCCACTTT.